The present entry profiles one TCR beta chain with its context. Its antigen remains unknown. This sample was included in a study of blood T cells in healthy people across ages. Points from the study as a whole: Whereas aged donors had fewer naive CD4+ cells, long-lived donors had more of them and higher diversity. Diversity of TCR beta correlated strongly with naive T cell percentage.

V was clipped by 5 bases and J by 3 bases, with 16 bases between them. The CDR3 extends over 15 amino acids. The germline gives CDR1 SEHNR, CDR2 FQNEAQ (reference sequence). The second PCR ran about 6 to 11 cycles with a sample-barcoded 5' primer and J-beta primers. Each cDNA molecule was tagged by a template-switch adaptor with 12 random nucleotides. TCRdb reprocessed the 5' RACE reads with MiXCR, giving one entry per CDR3 protein. The table shows about 1.5 million distinct CDR3 sequences, with roughly 45% occurring only once. Sequencing was done on a sample of blood. The chain uses TRBV7-9 and TRBJ1-2; TRBD1 might be the D (6 bases). This TCR derives from a woman aged 18 to 35 in good health. The CDR3 here is CASSGRGGMDYGYTF. The DNA for the CDR3 is TGTGCCAGCAGCGGGAGGGGGGGGATGGACTATGGCTACACCTTC.